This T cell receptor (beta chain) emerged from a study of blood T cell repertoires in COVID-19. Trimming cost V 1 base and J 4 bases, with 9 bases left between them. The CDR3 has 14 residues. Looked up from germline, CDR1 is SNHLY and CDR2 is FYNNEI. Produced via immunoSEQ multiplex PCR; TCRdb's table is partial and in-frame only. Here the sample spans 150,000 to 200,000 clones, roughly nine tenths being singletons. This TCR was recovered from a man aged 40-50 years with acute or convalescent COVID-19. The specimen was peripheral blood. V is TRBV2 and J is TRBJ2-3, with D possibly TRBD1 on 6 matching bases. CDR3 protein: CASSEDRAPDTQYF. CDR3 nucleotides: TGTGCCAGCAGTGAAGACAGGGCTCCAGATACGCAGTATTTT.